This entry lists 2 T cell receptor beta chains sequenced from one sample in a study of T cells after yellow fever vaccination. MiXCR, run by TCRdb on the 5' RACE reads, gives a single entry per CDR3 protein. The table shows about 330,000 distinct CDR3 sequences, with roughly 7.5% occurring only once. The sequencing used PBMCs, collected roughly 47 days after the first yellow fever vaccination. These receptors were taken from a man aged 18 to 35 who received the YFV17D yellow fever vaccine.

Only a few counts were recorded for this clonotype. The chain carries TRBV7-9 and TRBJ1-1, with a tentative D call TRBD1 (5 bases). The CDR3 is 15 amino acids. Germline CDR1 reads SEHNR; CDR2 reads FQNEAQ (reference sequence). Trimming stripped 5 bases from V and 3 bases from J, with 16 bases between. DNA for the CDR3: TGTGCCAGCAGCACCCGGGAGGGGACGTACACTGAAGCTTTCTTT. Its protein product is CASSTREGTYTEAFF.

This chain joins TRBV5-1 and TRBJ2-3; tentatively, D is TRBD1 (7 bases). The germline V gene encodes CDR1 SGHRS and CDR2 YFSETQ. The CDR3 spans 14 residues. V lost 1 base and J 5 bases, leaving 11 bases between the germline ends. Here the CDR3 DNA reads TGCGCCAGCAGCTTGTCAGGGGGAGGAGATACGCAGTATTTT. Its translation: CASSLSGGGDTQYF.